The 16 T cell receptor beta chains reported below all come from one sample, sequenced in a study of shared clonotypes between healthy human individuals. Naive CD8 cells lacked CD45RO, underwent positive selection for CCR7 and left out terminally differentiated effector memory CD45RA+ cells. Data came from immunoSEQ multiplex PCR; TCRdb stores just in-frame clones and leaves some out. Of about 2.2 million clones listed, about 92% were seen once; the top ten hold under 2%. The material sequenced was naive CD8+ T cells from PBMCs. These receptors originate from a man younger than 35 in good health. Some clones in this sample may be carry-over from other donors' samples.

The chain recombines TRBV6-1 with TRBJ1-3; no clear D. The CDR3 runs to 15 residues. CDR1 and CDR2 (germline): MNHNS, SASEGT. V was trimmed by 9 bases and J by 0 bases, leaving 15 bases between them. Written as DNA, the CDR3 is TGTGCCAGTCGAGAAACGGGGAGCTCTGGAAACACCATATATTTT. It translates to CASRETGSSGNTIYF.

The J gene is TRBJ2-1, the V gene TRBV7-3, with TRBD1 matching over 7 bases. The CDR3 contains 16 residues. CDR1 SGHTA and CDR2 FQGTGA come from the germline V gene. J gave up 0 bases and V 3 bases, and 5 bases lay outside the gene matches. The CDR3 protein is CASSFPTGASYNEQFF. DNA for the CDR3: TGTGCCAGCAGCTTCCCTACAGGGGCCTCCTACAATGAGCAGTTCTTC.

Here the CDR3 reads CASSPPGQGFYEQYF. CDR3 DNA: TGTGCCAGCAGTCCGCCGGGACAGGGGTTCTACGAGCAGTACTTC. This chain joins TRBV7-9 and TRBJ2-7; TRBD1 aligns across 10 bases. Trimming took 6 bases from V and 3 from J; bases not matched to a gene: 8. CDR3 size: 15 residues. Germline CDR1 reads SEHNR; CDR2 reads FQNEAQ (reference sequence).

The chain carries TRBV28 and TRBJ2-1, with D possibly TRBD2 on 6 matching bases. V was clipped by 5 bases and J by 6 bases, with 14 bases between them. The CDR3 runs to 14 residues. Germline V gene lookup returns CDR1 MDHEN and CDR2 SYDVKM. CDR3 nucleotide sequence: TGTGCCAGCAGTCTTACTTTGGGAGGCAATGAGCAGTTCTTC. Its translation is CASSLTLGGNEQFF.

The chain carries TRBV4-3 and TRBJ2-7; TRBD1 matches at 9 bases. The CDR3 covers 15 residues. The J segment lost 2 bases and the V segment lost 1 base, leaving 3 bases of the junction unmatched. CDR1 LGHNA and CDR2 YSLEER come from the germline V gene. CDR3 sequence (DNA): TGCGCCAGCAGCCAAGGGCACAGGGGGCCCTACGAGCAGTACTTC. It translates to CASSQGHRGPYEQYF.

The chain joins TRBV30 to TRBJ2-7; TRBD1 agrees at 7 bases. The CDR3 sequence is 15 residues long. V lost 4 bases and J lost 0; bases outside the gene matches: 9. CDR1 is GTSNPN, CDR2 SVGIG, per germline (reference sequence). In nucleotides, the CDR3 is TGTGCCTGGACTTCGAGGGGGCCTCCCTCCTACGAGCAGTACTTC. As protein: CAWTSRGPPSYEQYF.

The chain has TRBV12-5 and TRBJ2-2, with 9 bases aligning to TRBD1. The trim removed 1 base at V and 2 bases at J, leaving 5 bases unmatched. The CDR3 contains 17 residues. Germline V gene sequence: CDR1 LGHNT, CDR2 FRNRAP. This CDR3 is CASGLGDRVFNTGELFF. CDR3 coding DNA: TGTGCTAGTGGTTTGGGGGACAGGGTCTTCAACACCGGGGAGCTGTTTTTT. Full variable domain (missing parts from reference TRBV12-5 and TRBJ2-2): DARVTQTPRHKVTEMGQEVTMRCQPILGHNTVFWYRQTMMQGLELLAYFRNRAPLDDSGMPKDRFSAEMPDATLATLKIQPSEPRDSAVYFCASGLGDRVFNTGELFFGEGSRLTVL.

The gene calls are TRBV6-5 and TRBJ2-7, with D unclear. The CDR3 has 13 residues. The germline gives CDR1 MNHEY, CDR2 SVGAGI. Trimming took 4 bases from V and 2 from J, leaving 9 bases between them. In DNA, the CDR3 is TGTGCCAGCAGTTTTACAAGGACCTACGAGCAGTACTTC. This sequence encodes CASSFTRTYEQYF.

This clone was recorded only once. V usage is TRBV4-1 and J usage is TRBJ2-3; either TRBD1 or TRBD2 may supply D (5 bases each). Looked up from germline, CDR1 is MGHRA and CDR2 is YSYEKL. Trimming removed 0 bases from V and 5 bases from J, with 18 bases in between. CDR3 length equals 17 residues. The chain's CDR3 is CASSQETGTTLGDTQYF. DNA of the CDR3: TGCGCCAGCAGCCAAGAGACCGGGACGACCCTCGGAGATACGCAGTATTTT.

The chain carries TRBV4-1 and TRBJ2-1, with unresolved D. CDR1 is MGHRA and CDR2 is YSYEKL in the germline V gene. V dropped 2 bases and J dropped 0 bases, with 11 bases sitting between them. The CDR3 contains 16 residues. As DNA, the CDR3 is TGCGCCAGCAGCCAACCATTAGTGAGCTCCTACAATGAGCAGTTCTTC. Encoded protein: CASSQPLVSSYNEQFF.

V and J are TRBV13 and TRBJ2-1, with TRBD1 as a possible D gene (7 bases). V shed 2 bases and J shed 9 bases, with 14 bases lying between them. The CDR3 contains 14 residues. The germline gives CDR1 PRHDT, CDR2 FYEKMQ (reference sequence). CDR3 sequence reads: CASSLLLAGGEQFF. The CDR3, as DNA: TGTGCCAGCAGCTTACTACTAGCAGGGGGTGAGCAGTTCTTC.

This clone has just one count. This chain's CDR3 is CASSQGGGLYEQYF. The CDR3 DNA reads as TGTGCCAGCAGCCAAGGGGGGGGGCTTTACGAGCAGTACTTC. The gene calls are TRBV4-2 and TRBJ2-7; D may be TRBD2 (7 bases). The germline V and J ends were trimmed by 1 base and 4 bases, with 11 bases remaining between them. The CDR3 loop spans 14 amino acids. In germline, CDR1 is LGHNA, CDR2 YNFKEQ.

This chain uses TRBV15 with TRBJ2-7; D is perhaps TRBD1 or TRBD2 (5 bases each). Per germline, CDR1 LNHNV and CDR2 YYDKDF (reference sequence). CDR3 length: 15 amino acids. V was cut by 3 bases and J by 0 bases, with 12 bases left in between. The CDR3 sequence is CATSSEGDASYEQYF. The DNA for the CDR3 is TGTGCCACCAGCAGTGAAGGGGACGCCTCCTACGAGCAGTACTTC.

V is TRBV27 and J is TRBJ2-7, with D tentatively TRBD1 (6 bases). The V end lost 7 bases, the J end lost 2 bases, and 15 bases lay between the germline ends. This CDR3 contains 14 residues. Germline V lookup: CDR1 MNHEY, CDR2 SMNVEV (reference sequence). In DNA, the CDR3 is TGTGCCAGCAAATACAGGGTGAGTCCCTACGAGCAGTACTTC. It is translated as CASKYRVSPYEQYF.

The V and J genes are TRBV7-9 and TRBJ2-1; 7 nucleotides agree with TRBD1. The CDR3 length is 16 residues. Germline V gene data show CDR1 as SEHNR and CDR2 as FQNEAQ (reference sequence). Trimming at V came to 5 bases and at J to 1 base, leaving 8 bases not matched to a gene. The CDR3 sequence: CASSPRDRVSYNEQFF. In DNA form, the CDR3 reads TGTGCCAGCAGCCCACGTGACAGGGTGTCCTACAATGAGCAGTTCTTC.

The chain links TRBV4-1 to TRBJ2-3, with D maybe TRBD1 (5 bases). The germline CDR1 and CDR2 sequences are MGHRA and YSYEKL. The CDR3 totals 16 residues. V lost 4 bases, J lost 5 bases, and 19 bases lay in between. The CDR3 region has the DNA TGCGCCAGCAGCCCACCCCGCGCAGGGCAAAGAGATACGCAGTATTTT. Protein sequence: CASSPPRAGQRDTQYF.